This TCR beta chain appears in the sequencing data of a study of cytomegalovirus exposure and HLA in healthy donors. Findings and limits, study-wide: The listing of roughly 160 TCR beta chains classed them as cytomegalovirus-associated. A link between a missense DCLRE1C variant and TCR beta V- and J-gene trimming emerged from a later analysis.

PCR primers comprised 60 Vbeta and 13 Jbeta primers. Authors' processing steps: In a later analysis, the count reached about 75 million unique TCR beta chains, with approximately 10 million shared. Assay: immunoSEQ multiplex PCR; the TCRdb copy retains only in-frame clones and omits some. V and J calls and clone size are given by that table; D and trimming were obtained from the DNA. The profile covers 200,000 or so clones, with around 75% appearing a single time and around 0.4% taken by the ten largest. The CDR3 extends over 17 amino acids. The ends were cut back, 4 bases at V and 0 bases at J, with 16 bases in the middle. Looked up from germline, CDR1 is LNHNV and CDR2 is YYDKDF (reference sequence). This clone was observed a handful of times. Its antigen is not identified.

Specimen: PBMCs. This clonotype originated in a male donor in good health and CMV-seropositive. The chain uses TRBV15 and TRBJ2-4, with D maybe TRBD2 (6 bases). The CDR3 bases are TGTGCCACCAGCACCAACCGGGGGATTTTAGCCAAAAACATTCAGTACTTC. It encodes CATSTNRGILAKNIQYF.